The rows below give T cell receptor beta chains drawn from one sample of a study of T-cell memory formation after mild COVID-19. TCRdb re-derived calls from the 5' RACE reads in MiXCR, one entry per CDR3 protein. The sample lists roughly 610,000 distinct CDR3 sequences, roughly a sixth occurring once. Sequenced input: PBMCs or a T cell subset sorted from them (not recorded which). The source of these receptors is an adult woman who had mild COVID-19 (a few samples of this study predate the infection). Cell type and time point are not known. Each CDR3 is given with its conserved first and last residue. Each record gives: CDR3 protein, CDR3 DNA, D gene, V gene, J gene, clone size. D genes are given only for firm matches. Size is omitted from some rows. Given values are once, few, many or a class for expanded clones.

CDR3: CASSLGAGGGNQPQHF; DNA: TGCGCCAGCAGCTTGGGAGCAGGAGGTGGGAATCAGCCCCAGCATTTT; D: NA; V: TRBV5-1; J: TRBJ1-5; size: many
CDR3: CASTVGVVGELFF; DNA: TGTGCCAGCACCGTAGGGGTTGTAGGGGAGCTGTTTTTT; D: NA; V: TRBV6-1; J: TRBJ2-2; size: NA
CDR3: CASSKTSGVYNEQFF; DNA: TGTGCCAGCAGCAAGACTAGCGGAGTATACAATGAGCAGTTCTTC; D: TRBD2; V: TRBV7-6; J: TRBJ2-1; size: few
CDR3: CASSQLRGPQHF; DNA: TGTGCCAGCAGCCAACTCCGGGGGCCCCAGCATTTT; D: NA; V: TRBV14; J: TRBJ1-5; size: few
CDR3: CASSQSGKRVAQYF; DNA: TGTGCCAGCAGCCAAAGCGGGAAAAGGGTTGCGCAGTATTTT; D: TRBD2; V: TRBV7-9; J: TRBJ2-3; size: few
CDR3: CASRRGTEEKLFF; DNA: TGTGCCAGCCGTCGAGGAACGGAGGAAAAACTGTTTTTT; D: NA; V: TRBV25-1; J: TRBJ1-4; size: NA
CDR3: CSAREGGSAQETQYF; DNA: TGCAGTGCTAGGGAAGGGGGCTCGGCCCAAGAGACCCAGTACTTC; D: TRBD1; V: TRBV20-1; J: TRBJ2-5; size: few
CDR3: CASSFPEGPGTSVTTSSYNEQFF; DNA: TGTGCCAGCAGCTTTCCCGAAGGCCCCGGGACTAGCGTAACCACCAGCTCCTACAATGAGCAGTTCTTC; D: TRBD2; V: TRBV7-9; J: TRBJ2-1; size: NA
CDR3: CSGFSRNTEAFF; DNA: TGCAGCGGGTTCTCCAGGAACACTGAAGCTTTCTTT; D: NA; V: TRBV29-1; J: TRBJ1-1; size: NA
CDR3: CASSYSGLNYGYTF; DNA: TGTGCCAGCAGTTACTCGGGCCTTAACTATGGCTACACCTTC; D: NA; V: TRBV6-6; J: TRBJ1-2; size: few
CDR3: CSARDSVTGGTEAFF; DNA: TGCAGTGCTAGAGATTCCGTGACAGGGGGTACTGAAGCTTTCTTT; D: TRBD1; V: TRBV20-1; J: TRBJ1-1; size: NA
CDR3: CATREGPYNEQFF; DNA: TGTGCCACCCGGGAAGGGCCATACAATGAGCAGTTCTTC; D: NA; V: TRBV18; J: TRBJ2-1; size: few
CDR3: CSVEGTGGYEQYF; DNA: TGCAGCGTGGAAGGGACAGGGGGATACGAGCAGTACTTC; D: TRBD1; V: TRBV29-1; J: TRBJ2-7; size: few
CDR3: CASSSVGTLQETQYF; DNA: TGTGCCAGCAGCTCGGTGGGGACTTTGCAAGAGACCCAGTACTTC; D: NA; V: TRBV7-9; J: TRBJ2-5; size: few
CDR3: CASSSDLSRNEQFF; DNA: TGCGCCAGCAGCTCAGACTTGAGCCGGAATGAGCAGTTCTTC; D: NA; V: TRBV5-1; J: TRBJ2-1; size: NA
CDR3: CASSVRDLTQYF; DNA: TGTGCCAGCAGTGTTCGAGACCTTACGCAGTATTTT; D: NA; V: TRBV2; J: TRBJ2-3; size: few
CDR3: CASSTLEWYTGETQYF; DNA: TGTGCCAGCTCGACCCTAGAGTGGTATACGGGAGAGACCCAGTACTTC; D: NA; V: TRBV18; J: TRBJ2-5; size: few
CDR3: CASSSKGGQPQHF; DNA: TGTGCCAGCAGTTCAAAAGGGGGTCAGCCCCAGCATTTT; D: NA; V: TRBV27; J: TRBJ1-5; size: NA
CDR3: CATSDIGGGPGKTQYF; DNA: TGTGCCACCAGTGATATAGGGGGAGGGCCAGGAAAGACCCAGTACTTC; D: NA; V: TRBV24-1; J: TRBJ2-5; size: NA
CDR3: CAWSGTRSDTQYF; DNA: TGTGCCTGGTCCGGGACTAGGTCAGATACGCAGTATTTT; D: TRBD2; V: TRBV30; J: TRBJ2-3; size: NA
CDR3: CASSSVGQETQYF; DNA: TGTGCCAGCAGCTCCGTGGGGCAAGAGACCCAGTACTTC; D: NA; V: TRBV7-7; J: TRBJ2-5; size: few
CDR3: CAISTGAGSNQPQHF; DNA: TGTGCCATCAGCACAGGGGCTGGGAGCAATCAGCCCCAGCATTTT; D: TRBD1; V: TRBV10-3; J: TRBJ1-5; size: NA
CDR3: CASTTSGGLNEQFF; DNA: TGTGCCAGCACGACTAGCGGGGGTCTGAATGAGCAGTTCTTC; D: TRBD2; V: TRBV6-5; J: TRBJ2-1; size: NA
CDR3: CASSLSPVDYGYTF; DNA: TGTGCCAGCAGCTTATCACCGGTCGACTATGGCTACACCTTC; D: NA; V: TRBV7-9; J: TRBJ1-2; size: NA
CDR3: CDSTLTGGRNTEAFF; DNA: TGTGACAGCACTCTGACAGGGGGGAGGAACACTGAAGCTTTCTTT; D: TRBD1; V: TRBV12-3/TRBV12-4; J: TRBJ1-1; size: NA
CDR3: CASSPGAITGELFF; DNA: TGTGCTAGCAGCCCGGGGGCGATCACCGGGGAGCTGTTTTTT; D: NA; V: TRBV7-7; J: TRBJ2-2; size: NA
CDR3: CSARDDLAGGRETQYF; DNA: TGCAGTGCTAGAGATGACCTAGCGGGAGGGCGAGAGACCCAGTACTTC; D: TRBD2; V: TRBV20-1; J: TRBJ2-5; size: few
CDR3: CASRITRSDQPQHF; DNA: TGTGCCAGCCGAATAACCCGATCCGATCAGCCCCAGCATTTT; D: NA; V: TRBV25-1; J: TRBJ1-5; size: NA
CDR3: CSVTGGYGYTF; DNA: TGCAGCGTTACAGGGGGCTATGGCTACACCTTC; D: TRBD1; V: TRBV29-1; J: TRBJ1-2; size: once
CDR3: CASSRGLDRNQETQYF; DNA: TGCGCCAGCAGCAGAGGACTAGACAGGAACCAAGAGACCCAGTACTTC; D: NA; V: TRBV4-1; J: TRBJ2-5; size: NA
CDR3: CATSAHGTATYEQYF; DNA: TGTGCCACCAGTGCCCACGGGACAGCCACCTACGAGCAGTACTTC; D: TRBD1; V: TRBV24-1; J: TRBJ2-7; size: NA
CDR3: CASSLTLRDTVRRNSPLHF; DNA: TGTGCCAGCAGCTTAACTCTCCGGGACACCGTAAGGAGGAATTCACCCCTCCACTTT; D: NA; V: TRBV7-8; J: TRBJ1-6; size: few
CDR3: CASSVSLDRGDTQYF; DNA: TGTGCCAGCAGCGTCTCACTCGACCGTGGAGATACGCAGTATTTT; D: NA; V: TRBV9; J: TRBJ2-3; size: once
CDR3: CATSDNSRGPAEAFF; DNA: TGTGCCACCAGTGACAATAGCAGGGGGCCGGCTGAAGCTTTCTTT; D: TRBD1; V: TRBV24-1; J: TRBJ1-1; size: few
CDR3: CASSFLGRGNYGYTF; DNA: TGTGCCAGCAGTTTTCTGGGCAGGGGGAACTATGGCTACACCTTC; D: TRBD1; V: TRBV12-3/TRBV12-4; J: TRBJ1-2; size: NA
CDR3: CASSLASGAGNEQFF; DNA: TGTGCCAGCAGCTTAGCGTCGGGGGCTGGCAATGAGCAGTTCTTC; D: NA; V: TRBV7-2; J: TRBJ2-1; size: few
CDR3: CASSVLAGGTDTQYF; DNA: TGTGCCAGCAGCGTTCTAGCGGGGGGCACAGATACGCAGTATTTT; D: TRBD2; V: TRBV7-3; J: TRBJ2-3; size: NA
CDR3: CASSSYRDREGEQYF; DNA: TGTGCCAGCAGCTCGTACCGGGACAGGGAGGGCGAGCAGTACTTC; D: TRBD1; V: TRBV5-4; J: TRBJ2-7; size: few
CDR3: CASKGGNTGELFF; DNA: TGTGCCAGTAAGGGCGGAAACACCGGGGAGCTGTTTTTT; D: NA; V: TRBV19; J: TRBJ2-2; size: NA
CDR3: CASRVAGTDTQYF; DNA: TGTGCCAGCAGAGTAGCGGGGACAGATACGCAGTATTTT; D: TRBD2; V: TRBV7-2; J: TRBJ2-3; size: NA
CDR3: CASRSEGSYYEQYF; DNA: TGTGCCAGCAGATCCGAGGGTTCCTACTACGAGCAGTACTTC; D: NA; V: TRBV2; J: TRBJ2-7; size: few
CDR3: CATSDSTDTQYF; DNA: TGTGCCACCAGTGATTCAACAGATACGCAGTATTTT; D: NA; V: TRBV24-1; J: TRBJ2-3; size: many
CDR3: CASSSRSDEQFF; DNA: TGTGCCAGCAGTTCGAGGTCGGATGAGCAGTTCTTC; D: NA; V: TRBV6-5; J: TRBJ2-1; size: once
CDR3: CASSSRGATEAFF; DNA: TGTGCCAGCAGTTCAAGGGGGGCTACTGAAGCTTTCTTT; D: NA; V: TRBV27; J: TRBJ1-1; size: NA
CDR3: CASSSRQPPGVAADTQYF; DNA: TGTGCCAGCAGCTCAAGACAACCCCCGGGGGTAGCCGCAGATACGCAGTATTTT; D: NA; V: TRBV7-9; J: TRBJ2-3; size: NA